Listed here are 25 T cell receptor beta chains from one sample, sequenced in a study of blood T cell repertoires in COVID-19. The table came from immunoSEQ multiplex PCR; TCRdb's copy has only in-frame clones and leaves some out. The data hold about 130,000 clones, with approximately 82% observed a single time. The sequencing sample was made of peripheral blood. The receptors come from a woman aged 45-60 years with acute or convalescent COVID-19.

V is TRBV9 and J is TRBJ2-3; 9 bases are shared with TRBD2. The CDR3 sequence is 17 residues long. In germline, CDR1 is SGDLS, CDR2 YYNGEE. The V gene end was trimmed by 0 bases and the J gene end by 2 bases; junction bases not matched to a gene: 7. The CDR3 spells CASSVARTSDNTDTQYF. The CDR3 region has the DNA TGTGCCAGCAGCGTAGCAAGGACTAGCGATAACACAGATACGCAGTATTTT.

This chain joins TRBV7-9 and TRBJ2-1, with a weak D call TRBD1 (6 bases). The CDR3 contains 14 residues. With 10 bases removed from V and 2 bases from J, the gap between germline ends came to 15 bases. The germline V gene encodes CDR1 SEHNR and CDR2 FQNEAQ (reference sequence). CDR3 sequence: CATQNRDTYNEQFF. CDR3 in DNA: TGTGCCACGCAAAACAGGGATACCTACAATGAGCAGTTCTTC.

This clone was counted a single time. V is TRBV6-5 and J is TRBJ2-7, with TRBD1 matching 11 bases. The germline V gene encodes CDR1 MNHEY and CDR2 SVGAGI. V was pared by 5 bases and J by 7 bases, with 4 bases of the junction left unmatched. This CDR3 region has 13 residues. The CDR3 sequence is CASSPDRGLEQYF. CDR3 in DNA: TGTGCCAGCAGTCCGGACAGGGGGCTAGAGCAGTACTTC.

The genes are TRBV28 and TRBJ2-7, with D perhaps TRBD1 (6 bases). V was pared by 6 bases and J by 12 bases, with 18 bases between. Germline V gene data show CDR1 as MDHEN and CDR2 as SYDVKM. The CDR3 extends over 12 amino acids. CDR3 sequence: CASSTTGLVWYF. The CDR3 DNA is TGTGCCAGCAGCACCACAGGGTTAGTTTGGTACTTC.

The chain combines TRBV18 with TRBJ2-5, with 8 bases fitting TRBD2. There are 15 residues in the CDR3. Germline V gives CDR1 KGHSH, CDR2 LQKENI. After removal of 3 bases from V and 4 bases from J, the junction contained 7 bases not matched to a gene. The DNA for the CDR3 is TGTGCCAGCTCACCGGCGGGGGGCCTGAGAGAGACCCAGTACTTC. The encoded protein is CASSPAGGLRETQYF.

The V gene is TRBV2, the J gene TRBJ1-6, with 8 bases identical to TRBD1. The CDR3 runs to 14 residues. The V and J ends lost 4 bases and 7 bases, in that order; junction bases with no gene match: 3. From germline, CDR1 is SNHLY and CDR2 FYNNEI. This CDR3 reads CASSAGQGNSPLHF. CDR3 DNA sequence: TGTGCCAGCAGTGCTGGACAGGGAAATTCACCCCTCCACTTT.

The chain uses TRBV5-4 and TRBJ1-2, with D possibly TRBD1 on 5 matching bases. CDR3 length: 15 residues. Trimming pared 4 bases from V and 8 bases from J, leaving 21 bases between. Germline V gene lookup returns CDR1 SGHNT and CDR2 YYREEE (reference sequence). The CDR3 region has the DNA TGTGCCAGCAGCACGGAAATGGGGGGAGAGGAAGGCTACACCTTC. Translating it yields CASSTEMGGEEGYTF.

V gene TRBV6-2 or TRBV6-3 combines with J gene TRBJ1-1, with 7 positions matching TRBD1. J was trimmed by 11 bases and V by 6 bases; bases with no gene match: 12. The length of the CDR3 is 13 residues. Per germline, CDR1 MNHEY and CDR2 SVGEGT. In nucleotides, the CDR3 is TGTGCCAGCAGCGAACCCACAGGGGTAGGGGCTTTCTTT. It encodes CASSEPTGVGAFF.

J is TRBJ2-5 and V is TRBV7-9, with D tentatively TRBD1 (6 bases). Germline V gene sequence: CDR1 SEHNR, CDR2 FQNEAQ (reference sequence). The CDR3 is 13 residues long. V lost 5 bases and J lost 5, with 12 bases in between. The CDR3 DNA reads as TGTGCCAGCAGCCCTGACAGGCGGGAGACCCAGTACTTC. Protein: CASSPDRRETQYF.

The rearrangement links TRBV18 to TRBJ1-2; D ambiguous. This CDR3 has 16 residues. Germline CDR1 is KGHSH and CDR2 is LQKENI. V gave up 3 bases and J gave up 5 bases, with 19 bases separating them. The CDR3 region has the DNA TGTGCCAGCTCACCCTACACACCGGGAGGCTGGTATGGCTACACCTTC. As protein: CASSPYTPGGWYGYTF.

The table lists this clone with a few counts. The rearrangement joins TRBV18 to TRBJ1-5, with 9 bases lining up with TRBD1. Per the germline V gene, CDR1 is KGHSH and CDR2 is LQKENI. Germline trimming cut 3 bases from V and 1 base from J; bases unmatched to any gene: 4. The CDR3 extends over 16 amino acids. The CDR3: CASSPTGGNSNQPQHF. The CDR3 coding sequence is TGTGCCAGCTCACCGACAGGGGGTAACAGCAATCAGCCCCAGCATTTT.

The chain links TRBV19 to TRBJ1-4; tentatively, D is TRBD1 (6 bases). The CDR3 extends over 15 amino acids. From germline, CDR1 is LNHDA and CDR2 SQIVND (reference sequence). Deletions cut 5 bases from V and 4 bases from J, with 14 bases between. CDR3 in DNA: TGTGCCAGTAGTTCCGCAGGGGCTGATAATGAAAAACTGTTTTTT. Its protein product is CASSSAGADNEKLFF.

V gene TRBV3-1 (or the pseudogene TRBV3-2) combines with J gene TRBJ1-3; no clear D. V shed 5 bases and J shed 0 bases, with 8 bases lying between them. Germline CDR1 and CDR2: LGHDT and YNNKEL (reference sequence). CDR3 length: 14 residues. The chain's CDR3 is CASSTGGSGNTIYF. The DNA of the CDR3 is TGTGCCAGCAGCACCGGCGGCTCTGGAAACACCATATATTTT.

The chain employs TRBV25-1 and TRBJ1-6; 8 bases fit TRBD1. The CDR3 contains 16 residues. Trimming removed 0 bases from V and 7 bases from J; junction bases left unmatched: 5. Germline loops: CDR1 MGHDK, CDR2 SYGVNS. The DNA of the CDR3 is TGTGCCAGCAGTGAATATAAAAACAGGGGGAATTCACCCCTCCACTTT. It encodes CASSEYKNRGNSPLHF.

This chain joins TRBV27 and TRBJ2-7; D remains unclear. There are 14 residues in the CDR3. V was cut by 3 bases and J by 2 bases, with 11 bases left in between. Germline-derived CDR1 and CDR2 are MNHEY and SMNVEV (reference sequence). CDR3 nucleotide sequence: TGTGCCAGCAGTTTCACAGTGGGTACCTACGAGCAGTACTTC. This gives the protein CASSFTVGTYEQYF.

The rearrangement links TRBV7-2 to TRBJ2-1, with a possible D match to TRBD2 (5 bases). The germline V gene encodes CDR1 SGHTA and CDR2 FQGNSA. There are 14 residues in the CDR3. Trimming shortened V by 5 bases and J by 8 bases, and 16 bases separated the two germline ends. CDR3 loop: CASSRGFEIDEQFF. CDR3 sequence (DNA): TGTGCCAGCAGCCGCGGGTTTGAAATCGATGAGCAGTTCTTC.

The chain joins TRBV28 to TRBJ2-1; 14 bases align to TRBD2. The germline V gene has CDR1 MDHEN and CDR2 SYDVKM. The CDR3 has 19 residues. J gave up 10 bases and V 5 bases, and 19 bases lay outside the gene matches. CDR3 nucleotides: TGTGCCAGCAGTCCCAGGGAGACTAGCGGGAGGGTCCTACAATTCGAGCAGTTCTTC. Its translation: CASSPRETSGRVLQFEQFF.

The chain combines TRBV18 with TRBJ1-5; no firm D call. The CDR3 has 13 residues. Germline CDR1 and CDR2: KGHSH and LQKENI. V lost 3 bases and J lost 7, with 10 bases in between. The CDR3 loop reads CASSPSREQPQHF. DNA of the CDR3: TGTGCCAGCTCACCCTCGCGGGAACAGCCCCAGCATTTT.

This clone appeared a single time. The rearrangement uses TRBV15 and TRBJ1-2; the D gene is possibly TRBD1 (5 bases). CDR1 and CDR2 from the germline V gene are LNHNV and YYDKDF (reference sequence). The CDR3 is 14 amino acids. The ends were cut back, 0 bases at V and 4 bases at J, with 9 bases in the middle. The DNA for the CDR3 is TGTGCCACCAGCAGAGATCAGACAGCCTATGGCTACACCTTC. Translation gives CATSRDQTAYGYTF.

The chain joins TRBV29-1 to TRBJ1-1, with a possible D match to TRBD1 (6 bases). The CDR3 is 13 residues long. Trimming stripped 2 bases from V and 5 bases from J, with 12 bases between. Per the germline V gene, CDR1 is SQVTM and CDR2 is ANQGSEA. The CDR3 DNA reads as TGCAGCGTTGAATCCGCTCAGGGGACTGAAGCTTTCTTT. It yields the protein CSVESAQGTEAFF.

The chain combines TRBV2 with TRBJ2-1; D may be TRBD2 (5 bases). Trimming stripped 5 bases from V and 6 bases from J, with 14 bases between. Germline V gives CDR1 SNHLY, CDR2 FYNNEI. The CDR3 extends over 14 amino acids. The CDR3 is CASSREGQGNEQFF. CDR3 nucleotides: TGTGCCAGCAGTCGAGAGGGCCAAGGCAATGAGCAGTTCTTC. Filled out from reference TRBV2 and TRBJ2-1, the complete variable domain reads EPEVTQTPSHQVTQMGQEVILRCVPISNHLYFYWYRQILGQKVEFLVSFYNNEISEKSEIFDDQFSVERPDGSNFTLKIRSTKLEDSAMYFCASSREGQGNEQFFGPGTRLTVL.

The rearrangement links TRBV7-9 to TRBJ2-3; 12 nucleotides match TRBD2. Looked up from germline, CDR1 is SEHNR and CDR2 is FQNEAQ (reference sequence). With V trimmed by 4 bases and J by 2 bases, 4 bases remained unmatched. The CDR3 loop spans 16 amino acids. The CDR3 reads CASSSGLAGHTDTQYF. The CDR3 bases are TGTGCCAGCAGCTCCGGACTAGCGGGGCACACAGATACGCAGTATTTT.

The V call is TRBV10-3, the J call TRBJ1-1, with a possible D match to TRBD1 (6 bases). Germline lookup yields CDR1 ENHRY and CDR2 SYGVKD. The length of the CDR3 is 14 residues. With 4 bases removed from V and 0 bases from J, the gap between germline ends came to 9 bases. The chain's CDR3 is CAISAQGLNTEAFF. CDR3 DNA sequence: TGTGCCATCAGTGCACAGGGTCTGAACACTGAAGCTTTCTTT.

V is TRBV7-9 and J is TRBJ2-1, with 13 nucleotides matching TRBD2. The CDR3 has 19 residues. J was trimmed by 4 bases and V by 4 bases; bases with no gene match: 13. Germline V gene lookup returns CDR1 SEHNR and CDR2 FQNEAQ (reference sequence). This CDR3 reads CASSSIRTSGSFGYNEQFF. CDR3 DNA sequence: TGTGCCAGCAGCTCCATCCGGACTAGCGGGAGCTTTGGATACAATGAGCAGTTCTTC.

This clone was seen just once. Other nucleotide sequences from this sample produce the same CDR3. This chain uses TRBV5-6 with TRBJ1-6; 7 bases line up with TRBD1. The CDR3 contains 15 residues. The germline CDR1 and CDR2 sequences are SGHDT and YYEEEE. The ends lost 0 bases at V and 6 bases at J; junction bases unmatched: 3. CDR3 nucleotide sequence: TGTGCCAGCAGCTTGGCCGGGACAGTTAATTCACCCCTCCACTTT. This encodes CASSLAGTVNSPLHF. The whole variable domain, remainder taken from reference TRBV5-6 and TRBJ1-6, is DAGVTQSPTHLIKTRGQQVTLRCSPKSGHDTVSWYQQALGQGPQFIFQYYEEEERQRGNFPDRFSGHQFPNYSSELNVNALLLGDSALYLCASSLAGTVNSPLHFGNGTRLTVT.